This is a list of T cell receptor beta chains from one sample in a study of regulatory T cells in long-lasting Graves disease. TCRdb re-called the multiplex PCR reads with MiXCR, one entry per CDR3 protein. The sample holds approximately 690,000 distinct CDR3 sequences; 25% to 35% are singletons and the top ten take 40% to 55%. Sequencing used peripheral blood mononuclear cells (PBMCs), obtained when the disease was refractory, from a patient treated with antithyroid drugs. The receptors here all came from a female donor with Graves disease. Each CDR3 is given with its conserved first and last residue. D genes are given only for firm matches. The size of a clone is reported for some rows only, either as once, few or many, or as a class for expanded clones.

D	V	size	J	DNA	CDR3
TRBD2	TRBV2	many	TRBJ2-7	TGTGCCAGCAGTGAGCGGCGGGGGGGGGACGAGCAGTACTTC	CASSERRGGDEQYF
TRBD2	TRBV6-2/TRBV6-3	-	TRBJ2-7	TGTGCCACCGAGCGCCCTAGCGGGGATTACGAGCAGTACTTC	CATERPSGDYEQYF
-	TRBV5-1	few	TRBJ2-7	TGCGCCAGCAGCTTTACCCAGGAGGAGCAGTACTTC	CASSFTQEEQYF
TRBD2	TRBV10-3	few	TRBJ2-5	TGTGCCACCGCTGGACTAGCGGGAGGGCAAGAGACCCAGTACTTC	CATAGLAGGQETQYF
-	TRBV2	many	TRBJ1-2	TGTGCCAGCAGTCGGGACGTATCGGGCTACACCTTC	CASSRDVSGYTF
TRBD1	TRBV27	few	TRBJ2-2	TGTGCCAGCAGTTTATCACAGGGGGTAGTAACCGGGGAGCTGTTTTTT	CASSLSQGVVTGELFF
-	TRBV14	few	TRBJ1-2	TGTGCCAGCAGCCCCCGTTGGAGCTTGGGAGGCTACACCTTC	CASSPRWSLGGYTF
-	TRBV30	-	TRBJ1-1	TGTGCCTGGAGTCCGGGTTTGGAGGACACTGAAGCTTTCTTT	CAWSPGLEDTEAFF
TRBD1	TRBV12-3/TRBV12-4	-	TRBJ1-4	TGTGCCAGCAGTTTGGGGGACAGAGGTGAAAAACTGTTTTTT	CASSLGDRGEKLFF
TRBD1	TRBV10-3	-	TRBJ1-1	TGTGCCATCAGCCGACAGGGCCCGAACACTGAAGCTTTCTTT	CAISRQGPNTEAFF
-	TRBV11-2	-	TRBJ2-3	TGTGCCAGCAGCTTAGATCGTTTTAGCACAGATACGCAGTATTTT	CASSLDRFSTDTQYF
TRBD1	TRBV27	few	TRBJ1-1	TGTGCCAGCAGTTCGGAGGGACAGTTATTTTACACTGAAGCTTTCTTT	CASSSEGQLFYTEAFF
TRBD2	TRBV12-3/TRBV12-4	-	TRBJ2-7	TGTGCCAGCAGGGCCCGAGCGGGAGGGCCCTACGAGCAGTACTTC	CASRARAGGPYEQYF
TRBD2	TRBV6-1	few	TRBJ2-5	TGTGCCAGCAGTGCCCAGACTAGCGGGGTGGGGGAGACCCAGTACTTC	CASSAQTSGVGETQYF
-	TRBV14	-	TRBJ1-5	TGTGCCAGCAGCCAAGAGGGCGAACTAATGTCCCAGCATTTT	CASSQEGELMSQHF
TRBD1	TRBV24-1	-	TRBJ2-5	TGTGCCACCAGTGATAATGGACAGGGAAAAGAGACCCAGTACTTC	CATSDNGQGKETQYF
TRBD1	TRBV19	few	TRBJ1-4	TGTGCCAGTAGCCAACTCACAGGGGGACATGAAAAACTGTTTTTT	CASSQLTGGHEKLFF
-	TRBV4-1	-	TRBJ1-2	TGCGCCAGCAGCCCGGATATGGGGGCCGTTAACTATGGCTACACCTTC	CASSPDMGAVNYGYTF
-	TRBV7-9	-	TRBJ2-2	TGTGCCAGCAGCCAAAGCGGGTCCGGGGAGCTGTTTTTT	CASSQSGSGELFF
-	TRBV30	-	TRBJ1-4	TGTGCCTGGAGTAGAGGAGAGACTAATGAAAAACTGTTTTTT	CAWSRGETNEKLFF
-	TRBV19	-	TRBJ1-1	TGTGCCAGTAGTATAGGATTTGGCTCCCTGAACACTGAAGCTTTCTTT	CASSIGFGSLNTEAFF
-	TRBV10-3	-	TRBJ1-1	TGTGCCATCAGTGAGGGGCAGGGCGGCACTGAAGCTTTCTTT	CAISEGQGGTEAFF
-	TRBV6-2/TRBV6-3	-	TRBJ1-6	TGTGCCAGCAACCCCTCCCGGGGATCCTATAATTCACCCCTCCACTTT	CASNPSRGSYNSPLHF
-	TRBV28	many	TRBJ1-2	TGTGCCAGCAGGATGTCCGAGGGGCGCGACTATGGCTACACCTTC	CASRMSEGRDYGYTF
-	TRBV28	few	TRBJ2-2	TGTGCCAGCAGTCCAGGGGACCTCAGGACCGGGGAGCTGTTTTTT	CASSPGDLRTGELFF
-	TRBV12-3/TRBV12-4	-	TRBJ2-5	TGTGCCAGCAGTTTGTCCCACAGGGCTCAAGAGACCCAGTACTTC	CASSLSHRAQETQYF
TRBD1	TRBV7-3	-	TRBJ2-2	TGTGCCAGCAGCTTCCGCCCCGGACAGGCCGCCGGGGAGCTGTTTTTT	CASSFRPGQAAGELFF
-	TRBV18	few	TRBJ1-4	TGTGCCAGCTCACCCTTCGGGAGGACTGGTGAAAAACTGTTTTTT	CASSPFGRTGEKLFF
-	TRBV25-1	-	TRBJ1-1	TGTGCCAGCAGTGAATCCCACAAGAACACTGAAGCTTTCTTT	CASSESHKNTEAFF